In its sample, the clone carrying this TCR beta chain was seen a few times. The sample originates from a study of human T cells and chemical hapten exposure. In germline, CDR1 is MNHNY, CDR2 SVGAGI (reference sequence). This CDR3 contains 15 residues. With V trimmed by 2 bases and J by 6 bases, 6 bases remained unmatched. Unfractionated whole blood was the source from which total RNA was extracted. One entry per CDR3 protein, called by TCRdb with MiXCR from the 5' RACE reads. The data show 81,000 or so distinct CDR3 sequences, with more than 7% seen just once and 2% to 2.5% held by the top ten. The receptor was derived from a male donor in good health. The rearrangement joins TRBV6-6 to TRBJ1-2; TRBD1 agrees at 10 bases. This CDR3 is CASSYPETGGDGYTF. Written as DNA, the CDR3 is TGTGCCAGCAGTTACCCCGAGACAGGGGGCGATGGCTACACCTTC.